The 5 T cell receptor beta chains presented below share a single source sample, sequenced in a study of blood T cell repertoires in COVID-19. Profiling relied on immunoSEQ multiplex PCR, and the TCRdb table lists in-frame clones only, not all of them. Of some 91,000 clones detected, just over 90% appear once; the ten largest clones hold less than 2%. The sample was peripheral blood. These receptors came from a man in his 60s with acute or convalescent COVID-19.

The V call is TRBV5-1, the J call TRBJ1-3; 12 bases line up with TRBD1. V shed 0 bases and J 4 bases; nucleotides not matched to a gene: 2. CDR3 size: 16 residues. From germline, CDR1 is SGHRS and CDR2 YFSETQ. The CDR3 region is CASSLEGTGGGNTIYF. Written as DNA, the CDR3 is TGCGCCAGCAGCTTGGAAGGGACAGGGGGCGGAAACACCATATATTTT.

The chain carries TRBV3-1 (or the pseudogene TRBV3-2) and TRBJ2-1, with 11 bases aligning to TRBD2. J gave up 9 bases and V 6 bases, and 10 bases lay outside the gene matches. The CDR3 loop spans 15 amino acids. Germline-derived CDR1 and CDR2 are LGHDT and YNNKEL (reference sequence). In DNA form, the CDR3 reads TGTGCCAGCAGTCCGACAGGGCTAGCGGGGGGTGAGCAGTTCTTC. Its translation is CASSPTGLAGGEQFF.

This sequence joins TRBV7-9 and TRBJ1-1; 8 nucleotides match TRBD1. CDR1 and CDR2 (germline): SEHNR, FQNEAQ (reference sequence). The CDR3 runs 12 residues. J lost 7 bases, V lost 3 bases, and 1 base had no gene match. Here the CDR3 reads CASSLTGVEAFF. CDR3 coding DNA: TGTGCCAGCAGCTTGACAGGGGTTGAAGCTTTCTTT.

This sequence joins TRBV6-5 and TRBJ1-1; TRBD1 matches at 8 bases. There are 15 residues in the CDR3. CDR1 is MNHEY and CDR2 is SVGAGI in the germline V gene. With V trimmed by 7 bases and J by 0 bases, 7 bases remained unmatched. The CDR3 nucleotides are TGTGCCAGCACCAGACAGGGGCAAATGAACACTGAAGCTTTCTTT. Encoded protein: CASTRQGQMNTEAFF.

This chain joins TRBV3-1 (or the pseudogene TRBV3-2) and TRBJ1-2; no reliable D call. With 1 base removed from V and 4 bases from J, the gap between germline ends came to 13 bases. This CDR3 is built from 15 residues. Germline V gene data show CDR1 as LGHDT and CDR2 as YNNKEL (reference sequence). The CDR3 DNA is TGTGCCAGCAGCCAAGTATTCTCCGTCAGCTATGGCTACACCTTC. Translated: CASSQVFSVSYGYTF.